A single sample is the source of the 12 T cell receptor beta chains below, sequenced in a study of T cell responses to AZD1222 COVID-19 vaccine (dated by TCRdb to the early 2020s). The library came from the immunoSEQ multiplex PCR assay. TCRdb obtained this table from immuneACCESS and retained in-frame rearrangements with V and J assigned. These tables miss some clones; where compared with another copy, unresolved V genes account for less than half of the shortfall, and the remainder is unexplained. This sample holds fewer than 150,000 clones; roughly 87% were observed only once. The top ten clones comprise approximately 9.2% of the sample. According to the study, the label for this sample's time point signals: baseline before first vaccination. The specimen was peripheral blood, collected on day 0 of AZD1222 vaccination. The receptors stem from an adult in good health.

The chain couples TRBV18 to TRBJ1-1; 7 bases match TRBD1. V lost 6 bases and J lost 3; bases outside the gene matches: 7. Germline CDR1 and CDR2: KGHSH and LQKENI. The CDR3 runs to 14 residues. CDR3 region: CASSERQGDTEAFF. CDR3 coding DNA: TGTGCCAGCTCGGAGCGACAGGGAGACACTGAAGCTTTCTTT.

This clone was recorded only once. The chain links TRBV7-3 to TRBJ1-2; D may be TRBD1 (5 bases). Trimming pared 5 bases from V and 8 bases from J, leaving 21 bases between. From germline, CDR1 is SGHTA and CDR2 FQGTGA. CDR3 length: 15 residues. The DNA of the CDR3 is TGTGCCAGCAGCACAGGCCAACAGCGGGGGTTAGGCTACACCTTC. Translation: CASSTGQQRGLGYTF.

The CDR3 sequence: CATSRGSGGNTEAFF. In DNA form, the CDR3 reads TGTGCCACCAGCAGAGGAAGCGGAGGAAACACTGAAGCTTTCTTT. The chain joins TRBV15 to TRBJ1-1; D not certain. With 1 base removed from V and 2 bases from J, the gap between germline ends came to 11 bases. The CDR3 is 15 amino acids. Germline assignment: CDR1 LNHNV and CDR2 YYDKDF (reference sequence).

This chain connects TRBV7-2 to TRBJ1-3, with a tentative D call TRBD1 (6 bases). Germline V gene data show CDR1 as SGHTA and CDR2 as FQGNSA. V gave up 3 bases and J gave up 8 bases, with 14 bases separating them. This CDR3 has 14 amino acids. The DNA for the CDR3 is TGTGCCAGCAGCTTTTCCCGGGGGCGGGACACCATATATTTT. This gives the protein CASSFSRGRDTIYF.

The chain recombines TRBV20-1 with TRBJ2-7; D may be TRBD2 (6 bases). The V end lost 4 bases, the J end lost 6 bases, and 10 bases lay between the germline ends. Germline loops: CDR1 DFQATT, CDR2 SNEGSKA (reference sequence). The CDR3 covers 11 residues. For the CDR3, the DNA is TGCAGTGCTACCGGGACTCTCGAGCAGTACTTC. Translated, it gives CSATGTLEQYF.

V is TRBV20-1 and J is TRBJ1-4; 10 nucleotides match TRBD1. This CDR3 has 14 amino acids. In germline, CDR1 is DFQATT, CDR2 SNEGSKA (reference sequence). Trimming at V came to 3 bases and at J to 6 bases, leaving 4 bases not matched to a gene. The CDR3 loop reads CSASGGTGDEKLFF. CDR3 DNA sequence: TGCAGTGCTAGTGGGGGGACAGGGGATGAAAAACTGTTTTTT.

The V and J genes are TRBV27 and TRBJ1-5; no reliable D call. The CDR3 is 13 residues long. The germline gives CDR1 MNHEY, CDR2 SMNVEV (reference sequence). The V end was cut by 4 bases, the J end by 4 bases, with 8 bases between. The CDR3: CASSSARNQPQHF. CDR3 bases: TGTGCCAGCAGTTCCGCTCGGAATCAGCCCCAGCATTTT.

This chain joins TRBV7-3 and TRBJ2-5, with D possibly TRBD2 on 5 matching bases. The CDR3 runs to 14 residues. Trimming left V 5 bases short and J 4 bases short, with 14 bases between. Germline V lookup: CDR1 SGHTA, CDR2 FQGTGA. Written as DNA, the CDR3 is TGTGCCAGCAGCCGGTCGGGAATGGGAGAGACCCAGTACTTC. It is translated as CASSRSGMGETQYF.

The chain links TRBV29-1 to TRBJ2-1; TRBD2 aligns across 8 bases. Germline CDR1 and CDR2: SQVTM and ANQGSEA. The junction had 17 bases not matched to a gene; V was cut back by 0 bases and J by 4 bases. The CDR3 consists of 19 residues. CDR3 loop: CSVEDLSSQRGLIYNEQFF. DNA for the CDR3: TGCAGCGTTGAAGATCTGTCTAGCCAGCGGGGGCTGATTTACAATGAGCAGTTCTTC.

This sequence joins TRBV7-2 and TRBJ2-3, with 9 nucleotides matching TRBD2. The CDR3 extends over 17 amino acids. V dropped 1 base and J dropped 6; count of bases not matched to a gene: 11. In germline, CDR1 is SGHTA, CDR2 FQGNSA. The CDR3 reads CASSLVASGAGFDTQYF. CDR3 nucleotide sequence: TGTGCCAGCAGCTTAGTGGCTAGCGGGGCGGGTTTTGATACGCAGTATTTT. Using reference TRBV7-2 and TRBJ2-3 for the parts outside the CDR3, the full variable domain is GAGVSQSPSNKVTEKGKDVELRCDPISGHTALYWYRQSLGQGLEFLIYFQGNSAPDKSGLPSDRFSAERTGGSVSTLTIQRTQQEDSAVYLCASSLVASGAGFDTQYFGPGTRLTVL.

The chain's CDR3 is CASSPSGGKGYEQYF. The CDR3 coding sequence is TGTGCCAGCAGCCCAAGTGGGGGGAAGGGCTACGAGCAGTACTTC. J is TRBJ2-7 and V is TRBV7-3, with D possibly being TRBD2 (6 bases). The V end lost 5 bases, the J end lost 3 bases, and 17 bases lay between the germline ends. This CDR3 spans 15 amino acids. Germline CDR1 is SGHTA and CDR2 is FQGTGA.

The J gene is TRBJ2-2, the V gene TRBV7-2, with 7 bases identical to TRBD1. This CDR3 has 17 amino acids. CDR1 is SGHTA, CDR2 FQGNSA, per germline. V shed 2 bases, J shed 0 bases, and the junction held 6 bases outside the gene matches. CDR3 nucleotides: TGTGCCAGCAGCTTAATGGTGGGACAGTCGAACACCGGGGAGCTGTTTTTT. Protein: CASSLMVGQSNTGELFF.